These T cell receptor beta chains were read from a single sample in a study of lymphopenia after photon versus proton radiotherapy. TCRdb's table, derived via immunoSEQ multiplex PCR, lists solely in-frame clones and lacks some. This table holds some 27,000 clones, roughly 89% found once. Sample: peripheral blood, taken from a patient treated with proton-based radiotherapy. These receptors came from a woman aged 55-69 years with cholangiocarcinoma. Some clones in this sample may be carry-over from other donors' samples. Both conserved end residues are part of each CDR3. The D gene is left open where the match is weak. Size values are once, few and many counts, or a class for expanded clones, and some rows have none.

D gene	V gene	clone size	J gene	CDR3 protein	CDR3 DNA
TRBD1	TRBV18	once	TRBJ2-7	CASSPADRGSYEQYF	TGTGCCAGCTCACCGGCGGACAGGGGCTCCTACGAGCAGTACTTC
TRBD2	TRBV9	-	TRBJ2-3	CASSGHGGSHTDTQYF	TGTGCCAGCAGCGGCCACGGGGGGTCCCACACAGATACGCAGTATTTT
TRBD1	TRBV18	once	TRBJ2-1	CASSSQGEQFF	TGTGCCAGCTCTTCACAGGGGGAGCAGTTCTTC
-	TRBV4-2	-	TRBJ2-1	CASSQDRDRADNEQFF	TGTGCCAGCAGCCAAGATAGGGACCGAGCGGACAATGAGCAGTTCTTC
TRBD2	TRBV5-8	-	TRBJ2-1	CASSLGAGADNEQFF	TGTGCCAGCAGCTTAGGCGCGGGAGCGGACAATGAGCAGTTCTTC
-	TRBV5-4	-	TRBJ2-5	CASSLGGALPQTPLYF	TGTGCCAGCAGCTTGGGGGGGGCCCTCCCCCAGACCCCTTTGTACTTC
-	TRBV19	-	TRBJ2-1	CASSIWSTGYNEQFF	TGTGCCAGTAGTATTTGGTCGACGGGCTACAATGAGCAGTTCTTC
-	TRBV7-9	-	TRBJ1-1	CASSLGGFGIMNTEAFF	TGTGCCAGCAGCTTAGGTGGGTTTGGGATTATGAACACTGAAGCTTTCTTT
-	TRBV18	-	TRBJ1-5	CASSPPEGGNQPQHF	TGTGCCAGCTCACCACCGGAGGGGGGAAATCAGCCCCAGCATTTT
TRBD1	TRBV6-5	few	TRBJ1-5	CASSVRDRNQPQHF	TGTGCCAGCAGTGTCCGGGACAGAAATCAGCCCCAGCATTTT
-	TRBV10-3	once	TRBJ1-5	CAISVTGSNQPQHF	TGTGCCATCAGTGTCACGGGGAGCAATCAGCCCCAGCATTTT
-	TRBV9	-	TRBJ2-2	CASSDRSSGARAGELFF	TGTGCCAGCAGCGACCGGTCGTCCGGGGCCAGGGCCGGGGAGCTGTTTTTT
TRBD2	TRBV5-1	-	TRBJ2-5	CASSQGLAGGIETQYF	TGCGCCAGCAGCCAGGGCCTAGCGGGGGGCATAGAGACCCAGTACTTC
-	TRBV7-2	-	TRBJ2-2	CASSPQRELFF	TGTGCCAGCAGCCCCCAAAGGGAGCTGTTTTTT
-	TRBV23-1	-	TRBJ1-6	CASNAGTPYNSPLHF	TGCGCCAGCAACGCAGGGACACCCTATAATTCACCCCTCCACTTT
-	TRBV20-1	-	TRBJ2-7	CSASHYEQYF	TGCAGTGCTAGTCACTATGAGCAGTACTTC
TRBD2	TRBV15	-	TRBJ2-1	CATSRDGRVRGAGGSNEQFF	TGTGCCACCAGCAGAGACGGAAGGGTCCGGGGGGCGGGAGGGAGCAATGAGCAGTTCTTC
-	TRBV18	-	TRBJ1-1	CASSPSQGSNTEAFF	TGTGCCAGCTCACCCTCTCAGGGGTCGAACACTGAAGCTTTCTTT
-	TRBV7-2	-	TRBJ2-3	CASSLGVPDTQYF	TGTGCCAGCAGTCTGGGCGTTCCAGATACGCAGTATTTT
-	TRBV6-5	-	TRBJ2-3	CASSYQRTDTQYF	TGTGCCAGCAGTTATCAGCGGACAGATACGCAGTATTTT
-	TRBV6-5	-	TRBJ2-3	CASSPGLNSDTQYF	TGTGCCAGCAGTCCGGGACTGAATTCAGATACGCAGTATTTT
TRBD1	TRBV19	-	TRBJ1-1	CASSPRDRGTEAFF	TGTGCCAGTAGTCCCCGGGACAGGGGCACTGAAGCTTTCTTT
-	TRBV19	-	TRBJ2-5	CASRTGGAETQYF	TGTGCCAGCCGAACTGGAGGGGCGGAGACCCAGTACTTC
-	TRBV7-9	-	TRBJ2-7	CASSLSSSYEQYF	TGTGCCAGCAGCTTATCCAGCTCCTACGAGCAGTACTTC
TRBD1	TRBV7-8	-	TRBJ1-2	CASSPWAGGGYGYTF	TGTGCCAGCAGCCCCTGGGCAGGGGGGGGCTATGGCTACACCTTC
TRBD1	TRBV30	-	TRBJ1-5	CAWSLGTGGQPQHF	TGTGCCTGGAGTTTGGGGACAGGGGGTCAGCCCCAGCATTTT
TRBD1	TRBV29-1	once	TRBJ1-4	CSTLQGGNEKLFF	TGCAGCACCCTACAGGGGGGGAATGAAAAACTGTTTTTT
-	TRBV11-2	-	TRBJ2-5	CASSLSGGGRGTQYF	TGTGCCAGCAGTCTCTCAGGCGGGGGCCGTGGGACCCAGTACTTC
-	TRBV7-9	-	TRBJ1-1	CASSPEGRNTEAFF	TGTGCCAGCAGCCCTGAGGGGAGGAACACTGAAGCTTTCTTT
TRBD2	TRBV7-9	once	TRBJ2-2	CASSPSSGYTGELFF	TGTGCCAGCAGCCCTTCTAGCGGTTACACCGGGGAGCTGTTTTTT
-	TRBV18	-	TRBJ1-3	CASSPLVDTIYF	TGTGCCAGCTCGCCCCTGGTGGACACCATATATTTT
-	TRBV10-3	-	TRBJ1-1	CAISGTPSVNTEAFF	TGTGCCATCAGTGGAACGCCCTCAGTGAACACTGAAGCTTTCTTT
TRBD1	TRBV27	-	TRBJ1-2	CASRTSGTGVGYTF	TGTGCCAGCAGAACCTCCGGGACAGGGGTTGGCTACACCTTC
-	TRBV10-2	once	TRBJ1-2	CASKIGARGGYTF	TGCGCCAGCAAAATAGGGGCCCGGGGTGGCTACACCTTC
-	TRBV5-1	-	TRBJ1-1	CASSMVGIQDTEAFF	TGCGCCAGCTCAATGGTGGGGATTCAAGACACTGAAGCTTTCTTT
-	TRBV7-2	-	TRBJ1-1	CASSFSLNTEAFF	TGTGCCAGCAGCTTTTCATTGAACACTGAAGCTTTCTTT
-	TRBV7-6	-	TRBJ1-5	CASSLVGGGNQPQHF	TGTGCCAGCAGCTTAGTGGGAGGGGGCAATCAGCCCCAGCATTTT
-	TRBV4-3	-	TRBJ1-5	CASSQDLPGVQPQHF	TGCGCCAGCAGCCAAGATCTTCCAGGGGTTCAGCCCCAGCATTTT
TRBD2	TRBV10-3	-	TRBJ2-3	CAISYRGGTDTQYF	TGTGCCATCAGTTATCGGGGGGGCACAGATACGCAGTATTTT
-	TRBV30	-	TRBJ1-5	CAWNHGGSNQPQHF	TGTGCCTGGAATCACGGGGGAAGCAATCAGCCCCAGCATTTT
-	TRBV7-2	-	TRBJ2-1	CASSSPPSYNEQFF	TGTGCCAGCAGCTCCCCCCCCTCCTACAATGAGCAGTTCTTC
-	TRBV19	-	TRBJ1-4	CASSITGFNEKLFF	TGTGCCAGTAGTATCACGGGGTTCAATGAAAAACTGTTTTTT
-	TRBV7-3	-	TRBJ1-5	CASSLTGSSEPQHF	TGTGCCAGCAGCTTAACAGGGTCAAGTGAGCCCCAGCATTTT
-	TRBV6-5	-	TRBJ1-6	CASSRLRNSPLHF	TGTGCCAGCAGCAGACTAAGGAATTCACCCCTCCACTTT
TRBD2	TRBV4-3	-	TRBJ2-1	CASSPKIPSAGLGLEQFF	TGCGCCAGCAGCCCCAAGATCCCTTCAGCGGGACTGGGGCTTGAGCAGTTCTTC
TRBD2	TRBV18	-	TRBJ2-5	CASSPRGLALQETQYF	TGTGCCAGCTCACCTAGGGGACTAGCACTCCAAGAGACCCAGTACTTC
-	TRBV27	-	TRBJ2-1	CASSYANSYNEQFF	TGTGCCAGCAGTTATGCTAACTCCTACAATGAGCAGTTCTTC